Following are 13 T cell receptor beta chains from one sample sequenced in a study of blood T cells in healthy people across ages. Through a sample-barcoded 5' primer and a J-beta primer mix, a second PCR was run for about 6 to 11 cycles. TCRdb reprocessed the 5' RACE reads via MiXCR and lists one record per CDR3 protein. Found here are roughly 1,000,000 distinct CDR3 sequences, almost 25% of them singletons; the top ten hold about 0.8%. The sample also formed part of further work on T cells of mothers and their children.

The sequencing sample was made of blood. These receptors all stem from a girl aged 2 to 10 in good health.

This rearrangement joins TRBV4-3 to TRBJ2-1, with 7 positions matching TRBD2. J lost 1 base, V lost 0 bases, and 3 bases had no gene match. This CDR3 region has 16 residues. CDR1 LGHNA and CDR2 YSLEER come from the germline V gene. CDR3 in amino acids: CASSQDRGESYNEQFF. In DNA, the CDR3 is TGCGCCAGCAGCCAAGATCGGGGGGAATCCTACAATGAGCAGTTCTTC.

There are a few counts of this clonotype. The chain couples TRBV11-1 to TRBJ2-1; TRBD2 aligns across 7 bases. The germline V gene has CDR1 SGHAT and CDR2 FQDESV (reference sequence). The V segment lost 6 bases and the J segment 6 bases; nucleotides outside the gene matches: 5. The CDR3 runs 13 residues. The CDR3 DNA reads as TGTGCCAGCAGTCCCGGGGGGTTCAATGAGCAGTTCTTC. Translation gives CASSPGGFNEQFF.

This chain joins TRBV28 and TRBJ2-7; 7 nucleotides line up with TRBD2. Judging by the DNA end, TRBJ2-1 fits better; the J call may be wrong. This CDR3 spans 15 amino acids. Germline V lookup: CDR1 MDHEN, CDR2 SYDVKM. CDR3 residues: CASSFKGLVINEQFF. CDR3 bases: TGTGCCAGCAGTTTTAAAGGACTAGTTATCAATGAGCAGTTCTTC.

CDR3 sequence: CASSLRSRHQETQYF. The CDR3 DNA reads as TGTGCCAGCAGCTTAAGATCGAGGCACCAAGAGACCCAGTACTTC. The gene calls are TRBV7-8 and TRBJ2-5; no firm D call. The CDR3 length is 15 residues. Germline loops: CDR1 SGHVS, CDR2 FQNEAQ. The germline V and J ends were trimmed by 2 bases and 0 bases, with 10 bases remaining between them.

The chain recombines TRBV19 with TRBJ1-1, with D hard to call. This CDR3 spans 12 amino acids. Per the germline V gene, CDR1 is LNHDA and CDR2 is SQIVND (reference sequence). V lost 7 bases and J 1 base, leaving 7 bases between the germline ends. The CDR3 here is CASNLRNTEAFF. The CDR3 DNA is TGTGCCAGTAATCTAAGGAACACTGAAGCTTTCTTT.

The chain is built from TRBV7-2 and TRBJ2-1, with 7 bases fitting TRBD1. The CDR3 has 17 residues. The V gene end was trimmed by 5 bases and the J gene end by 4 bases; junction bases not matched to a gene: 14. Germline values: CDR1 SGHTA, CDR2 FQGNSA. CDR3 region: CASSPSRGRSSYNEQFF. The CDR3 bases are TGTGCCAGCAGCCCATCGAGGGGGCGTTCGTCGTACAATGAGCAGTTCTTC.

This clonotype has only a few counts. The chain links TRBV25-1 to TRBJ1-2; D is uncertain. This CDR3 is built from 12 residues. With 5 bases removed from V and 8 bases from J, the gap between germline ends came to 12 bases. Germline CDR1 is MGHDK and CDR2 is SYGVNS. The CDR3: CASSSGKSGYTF. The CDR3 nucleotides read TGTGCCAGCAGTTCGGGGAAATCGGGCTACACCTTC.

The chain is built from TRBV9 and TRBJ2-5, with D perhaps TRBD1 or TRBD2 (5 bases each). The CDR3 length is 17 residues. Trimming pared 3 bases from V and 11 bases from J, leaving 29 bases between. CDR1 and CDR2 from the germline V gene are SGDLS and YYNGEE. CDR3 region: CASSGGGTWGPSYEQYF. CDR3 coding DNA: TGTGCCAGCAGCGGCGGCGGAACTTGGGGACCCTCCTACGAACAGTACTTC. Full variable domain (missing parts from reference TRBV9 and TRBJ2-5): DSGVTQTPKHLITATGQRVTLRCSPRSGDLSVYWYQQSLDQGLQFLIQYYNGEERAKGNILERFSAQQFPDLHSELNLSSLELGDSALYFCASSGGGTWGPSYEQYFGPGTRLLVL.

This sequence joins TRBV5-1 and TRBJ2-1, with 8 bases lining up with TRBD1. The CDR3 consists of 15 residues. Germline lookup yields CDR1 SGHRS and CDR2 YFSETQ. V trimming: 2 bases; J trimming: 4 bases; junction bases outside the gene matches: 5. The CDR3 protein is CASSFGQGRYNEQFF. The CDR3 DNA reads TGCGCCAGCAGCTTCGGACAGGGTAGATACAATGAGCAGTTCTTC.

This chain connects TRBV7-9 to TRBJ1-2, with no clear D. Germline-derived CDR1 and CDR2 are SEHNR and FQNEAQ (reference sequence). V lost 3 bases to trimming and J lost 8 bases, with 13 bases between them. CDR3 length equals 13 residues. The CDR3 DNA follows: TGTGCCAGCAGCTTGAGGAGAGAGGGCGGCTACACCTTC. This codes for CASSLRREGGYTF.

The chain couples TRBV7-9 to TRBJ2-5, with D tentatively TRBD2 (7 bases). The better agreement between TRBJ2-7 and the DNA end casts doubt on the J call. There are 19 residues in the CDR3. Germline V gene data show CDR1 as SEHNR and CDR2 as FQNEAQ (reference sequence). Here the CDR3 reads CASSPGGAALAAKTCEQYF. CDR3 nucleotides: TGTGCCAGCAGCCCTGGGGGGGCCGCTCTAGCGGCTAAAACCTGCGAGCAGTACTTC.

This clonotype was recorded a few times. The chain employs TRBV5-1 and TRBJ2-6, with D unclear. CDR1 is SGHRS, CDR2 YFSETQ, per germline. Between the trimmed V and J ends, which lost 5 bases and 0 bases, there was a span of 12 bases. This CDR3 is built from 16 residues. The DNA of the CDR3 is TGCGCCAGCAGAGCCGAACAGTTCTCTGGGGCCAACGTCCTGACTTTC. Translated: CASRAEQFSGANVLTF.

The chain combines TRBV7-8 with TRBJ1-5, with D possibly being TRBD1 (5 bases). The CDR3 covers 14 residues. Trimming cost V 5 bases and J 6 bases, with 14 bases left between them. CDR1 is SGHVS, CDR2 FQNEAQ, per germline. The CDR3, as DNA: TGTGCCAGCAGCCCCAGGGTTTGGGGTCAGCCCCAGCATTTT. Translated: CASSPRVWGQPQHF.